This entry features one TCR beta chain sequence. The target antigen is unknown. TCRdb reprocessed the 5' RACE reads with MiXCR, giving one entry per CDR3 protein. The sample gives some 140,000 distinct CDR3 sequences, roughly an eighth of which show up once; around 4.1% is in the top ten. The data stem from a study of CD8 T cells in ankylosing spondylitis. General study findings and limits: Previously reported in reactive arthritis synovial fluid and blood were some of the motif variants. CD8+ disease-linked clones were present at relatively low frequencies in blood. Apparently characteristic of ankylosing spondylitis blood was a TCR beta motif (roughly 8 highly homologous variants). Disease-linked clones reportedly showed significant enrichment in matched ankylosing spondylitis synovial fluid.

Germline assignment: CDR1 DFQATT and CDR2 SNEGSKA (reference sequence). V lost 3 bases, J lost 5 bases, and 11 bases stayed unmatched. The CDR3 contains 15 residues. The J gene is TRBJ2-7, the V gene TRBV20-1; 9 bases line up with TRBD2. Input material: blood, either unsorted or a sorted T cell fraction (not recorded which). The sequence derives from a female donor with ankylosing spondylitis or in good health (not recorded which). CDR3: CSARSGTSSGHEQYF. The CDR3 DNA follows: TGCAGTGCTAGGTCCGGGACTAGCAGCGGCCACGAGCAGTACTTC.